Detailed here is one T cell receptor beta chain. Its antigen is undetermined. Time point in this sample: persistent/refractory GD, antithyroid drugs over 5 years with positive TRAb. TCR sequences were obtained from RNA taken from PBMCs. This entry comes from a study of regulatory T cells in long-lasting Graves disease. Study-wide findings and caveats: Favored usage of TRBV28, TRBJ1-2 and TRBJ2-5 was recorded in persistent disease. Shared public clonotypes totalled some 2,500 in persistent patients, compared with about a thousand in new patients. Accuracy was possibly reduced by small sample size.

The germline V and J ends were trimmed by 0 bases and 10 bases, with 16 bases remaining between them. Germline V gene lookup returns CDR1 LGHDT and CDR2 YNNKEL (reference sequence). This CDR3 has 15 amino acids. Through Arm-PCR of CDR3 regions and iRepertoire HTBI primers, TCR beta libraries were built. TCRdb processed the multiplex PCR reads anew with MiXCR; each CDR3 protein has one entry. Among 400,000 or so distinct CDR3 sequences listed, roughly 20% were seen once. This TCR came from a female donor with Graves disease. Sequencing used peripheral blood mononuclear cells (PBMCs), obtained when the disease was refractory, from a patient treated with antithyroid drugs. The genes are TRBV3-1 and TRBJ2-1; no clear D. This CDR3 reads CASSQDRLGSLEQFF. The CDR3 DNA follows: TGTGCCAGCAGCCAAGATCGGCTAGGCTCTCTGGAGCAGTTCTTC.